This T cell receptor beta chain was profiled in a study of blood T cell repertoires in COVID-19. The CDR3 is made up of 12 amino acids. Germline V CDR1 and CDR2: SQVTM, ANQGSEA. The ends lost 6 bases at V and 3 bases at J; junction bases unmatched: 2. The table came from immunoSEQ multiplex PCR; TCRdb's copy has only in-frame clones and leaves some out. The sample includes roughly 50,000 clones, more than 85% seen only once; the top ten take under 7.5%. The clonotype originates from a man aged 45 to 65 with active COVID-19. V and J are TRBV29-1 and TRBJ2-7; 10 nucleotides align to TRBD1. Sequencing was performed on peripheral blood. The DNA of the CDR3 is TGCAGCGTCCGGGACAGGGGCTACGAGCAGTACTTC. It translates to CSVRDRGYEQYF.